This is a list of T cell receptor beta chains from one sample in a study of T cells in Graves' hyperthyroidism and ophthalmopathy. In TCRdb, the multiplex PCR reads were re-called with MiXCR into one record per CDR3 protein. The sample includes 400,000 to 550,000 distinct CDR3 sequences, roughly 25% of them seen just once. Source material: blood. Every receptor here comes from a woman aged 25 to 45 with Graves' ophthalmopathy. Each CDR3 is given with its conserved first and last residue. A D gene is named only where the DNA matches it firmly. A row's size may be missing; if present it is once, few, many or a size class.

V	size	D	J	length	CDR3	DNA
TRBV6-1	few	NA	TRBJ2-5	16	CASSEARLGFQETQYF	TGTGCCAGCAGTGAAGCGCGCTTGGGTTTTCAAGAGACCCAGTACTTC
TRBV7-3	NA	NA	TRBJ1-1	13	CASSLGAGNEAFF	TGTGCCAGCAGCCTGGGTGCAGGTAATGAAGCTTTCTTT
TRBV12-3/TRBV12-4	NA	TRBD1	TRBJ1-2	15	CASSPLARGRGGYTF	TGTGCCAGCAGTCCCCTAGCCAGGGGGCGCGGTGGCTACACCTTC
TRBV6-5	many	NA	TRBJ1-5	15	CASSYSGMSNQPQHF	TGTGCCAGCAGTTACTCTGGGATGTCCAATCAGCCCCAGCATTTT
TRBV27	NA	NA	TRBJ1-2	15	CASRGTGAVNYGYTF	TGTGCCAGCAGGGGGACGGGGGCGGTTAACTATGGCTACACCTTC
TRBV10-1	NA	NA	TRBJ2-5	14	CASSEDSLQETQYF	TGCGCCAGCAGTGAGGACAGCCTCCAAGAGACCCAGTACTTC
TRBV5-8	NA	NA	TRBJ1-3	10	CASSRHTDYF	TGTGCCAGCAGCCGTCACACCGACTATTTT
TRBV27	NA	NA	TRBJ1-2	16	CASSRSGGPALGGYTF	TGTGCCAGCAGTAGGAGTGGGGGGCCAGCCTTAGGTGGCTACACCTTC
TRBV5-6	many	NA	TRBJ1-2	13	CASRLAPAGGYTF	TGTGCCAGCAGACTCGCCCCGGCCGGTGGCTACACCTTC
TRBV12-3/TRBV12-4	many	NA	TRBJ1-6	11	CASSWNSPLHF	TGTGCCAGCAGCTGGAATTCACCCCTCCACTTT
TRBV19	few	TRBD1	TRBJ1-3	15	CASSRSRDRGNTIYF	TGTGCCAGTAGTAGATCCCGGGACAGGGGAAACACCATATATTTT
TRBV20-1	many	NA	TRBJ2-7	15	CSARVTGTSGGEQYF	TGCAGTGCTAGAGTTACCGGGACCTCCGGAGGTGAGCAGTACTTC
TRBV12-3/TRBV12-4	NA	NA	TRBJ2-5	13	CASSFWDKETQYF	TGTGCCAGCAGTTTCTGGGACAAAGAGACCCAGTACTTC
TRBV7-9	few	TRBD1	TRBJ1-2	11	CAAGTDYGYTF	TGTGCCGCAGGGACAGACTATGGCTACACCTTC
TRBV7-3	NA	TRBD2	TRBJ2-7	14	CASSLSSLAAEQYF	TGTGCCAGCAGCTTATCGTCTCTAGCGGCCGAGCAGTACTTC
TRBV12-3/TRBV12-4	many	TRBD2	TRBJ2-5	12	CASSLAEETQYF	TGTGCCAGCAGCCTAGCGGAAGAGACCCAGTACTTC